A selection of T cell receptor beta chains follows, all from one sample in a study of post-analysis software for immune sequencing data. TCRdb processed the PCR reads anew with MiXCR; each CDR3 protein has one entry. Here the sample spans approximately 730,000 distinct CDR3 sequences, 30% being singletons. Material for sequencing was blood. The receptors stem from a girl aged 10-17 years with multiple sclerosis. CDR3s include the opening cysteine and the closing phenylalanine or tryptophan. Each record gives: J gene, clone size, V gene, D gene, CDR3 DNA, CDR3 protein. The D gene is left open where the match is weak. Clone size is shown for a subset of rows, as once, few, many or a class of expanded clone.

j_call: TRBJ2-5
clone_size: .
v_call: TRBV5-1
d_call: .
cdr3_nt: TGCGCCAGCAGCTTGTTCTCACGAGAGACCCAGTACTTC
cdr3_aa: CASSLFSRETQYF

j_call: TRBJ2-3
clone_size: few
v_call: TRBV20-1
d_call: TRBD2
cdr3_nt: TGCAGTGCAAGGACTAGCGGGAACACAGATACGCAGTATTTT
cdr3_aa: CSARTSGNTDTQYF

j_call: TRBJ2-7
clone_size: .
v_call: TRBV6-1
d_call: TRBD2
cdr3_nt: TGTGCCAGCAGTCAAGATACAGTTACGGGACTAGCGGGAGCTTACGAGCAGTACTTC
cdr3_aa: CASSQDTVTGLAGAYEQYF

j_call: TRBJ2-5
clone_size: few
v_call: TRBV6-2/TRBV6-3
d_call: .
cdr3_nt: TGTGCCAGCAGTTGGACCCAAGAGACCCAGTACTTC
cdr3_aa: CASSWTQETQYF

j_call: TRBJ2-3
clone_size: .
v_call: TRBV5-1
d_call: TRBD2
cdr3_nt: TGCGCCAGTACCAGGGCCGGGGCTAGCGGGAGTCCAGATACGCAGTATTTT
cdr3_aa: CASTRAGASGSPDTQYF

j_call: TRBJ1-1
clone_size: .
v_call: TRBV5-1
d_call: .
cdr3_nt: TGCGTCAGCAGCTTGGCCGGGATGAACACTGAAGCTTTCTTT
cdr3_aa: CVSSLAGMNTEAFF

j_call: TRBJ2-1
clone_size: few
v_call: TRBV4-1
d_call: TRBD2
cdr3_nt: TGCGCCAGCAGCCGCCCGATCGGGACTAGCGCCGCCTGGGAGCAGTTCTTC
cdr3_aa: CASSRPIGTSAAWEQFF

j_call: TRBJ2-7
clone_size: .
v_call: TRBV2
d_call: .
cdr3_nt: TGTGCCAGCACTGGCGGGGAGTCCCACGAGCAGTACTTC
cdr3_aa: CASTGGESHEQYF

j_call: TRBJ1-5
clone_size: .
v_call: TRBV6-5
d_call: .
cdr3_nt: TGTGCCAGCAGGACGGGACCGCGGGGGGATCAGCCCCAGCATTTT
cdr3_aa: CASRTGPRGDQPQHF

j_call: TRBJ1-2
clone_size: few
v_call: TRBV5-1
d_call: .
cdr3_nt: TGCGCCAGCAGCTCCGGGGCCCACTATGGCTACACCTTC
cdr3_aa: CASSSGAHYGYTF

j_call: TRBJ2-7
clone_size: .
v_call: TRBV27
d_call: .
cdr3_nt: TGTGCCAGCAGTTCCCCACGATCGACAGGGAGGTCCTACGAGCAGTACTTC
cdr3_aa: CASSSPRSTGRSYEQYF

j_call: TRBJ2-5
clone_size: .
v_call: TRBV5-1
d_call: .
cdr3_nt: TGCGCCAGCAGCATCCATGCGACCCAGTACTTC
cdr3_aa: CASSIHATQYF

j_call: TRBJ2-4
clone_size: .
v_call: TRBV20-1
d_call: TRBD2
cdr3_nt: TGCAGTGCTAGAGGAGCGGGAGGGCCGGTGGACATTCAGTACTTC
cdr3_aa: CSARGAGGPVDIQYF

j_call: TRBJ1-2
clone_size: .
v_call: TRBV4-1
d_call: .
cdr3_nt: TGCGCCAGCAGCCAAGAGGACGGCTATGGCTACACCTTC
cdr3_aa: CASSQEDGYGYTF

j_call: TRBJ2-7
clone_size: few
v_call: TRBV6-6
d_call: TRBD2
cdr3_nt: TGTGCCAGCAGTTACCCAATACTAGCGGGAGGACTCTACGAGCAGTACTTC
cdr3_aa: CASSYPILAGGLYEQYF

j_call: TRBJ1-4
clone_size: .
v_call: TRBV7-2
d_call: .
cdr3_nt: TGTGCCAGCAGCTCGCAGGGTATTGGCAGGACTAATGAAAAACTGTTTTTT
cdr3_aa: CASSSQGIGRTNEKLFF

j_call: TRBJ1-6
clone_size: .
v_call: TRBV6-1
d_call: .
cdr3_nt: TGTGCCAGCAGTGAAGGGCCGGGCTATAATTCACCCCTCCACTTT
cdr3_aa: CASSEGPGYNSPLHF

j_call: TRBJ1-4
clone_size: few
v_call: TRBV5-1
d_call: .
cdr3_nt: TGCGCCAGCTGCAAGACATCAAGGGAAAAACTGTTTTTT
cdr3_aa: CASCKTSREKLFF

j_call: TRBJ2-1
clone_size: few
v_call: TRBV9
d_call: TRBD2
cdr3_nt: TGTGCCAGCAGCTCGGCGGGACTAGCGGGAGGACTGAGCTCCTACAATGAGCAGTTCTTC
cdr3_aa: CASSSAGLAGGLSSYNEQFF

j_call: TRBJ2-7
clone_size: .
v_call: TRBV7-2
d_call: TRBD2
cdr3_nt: TGTGCCAGCAGCCGCGTGGTGGCTAGCGGAGAGCAGTACTTC
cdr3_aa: CASSRVVASGEQYF

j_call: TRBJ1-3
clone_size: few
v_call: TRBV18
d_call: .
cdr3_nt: TGTGCCAGCTCACCACCGGCCAGCTCTGGAAACACCATATATTTT
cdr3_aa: CASSPPASSGNTIYF

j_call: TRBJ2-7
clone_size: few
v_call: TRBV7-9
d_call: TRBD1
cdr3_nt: TGTGCCAGCAGGGGCGGACAGGGTTCCTACGAGCAGTACTTC
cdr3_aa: CASRGGQGSYEQYF

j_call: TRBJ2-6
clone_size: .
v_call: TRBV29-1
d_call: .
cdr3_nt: TGCAGCGTTGCCAGGTCCTCTGGGGCCAACGTCCTGACTTTC
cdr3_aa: CSVARSSGANVLTF

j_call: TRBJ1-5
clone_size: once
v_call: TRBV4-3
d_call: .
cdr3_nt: TGCGCCAGCAGCCAAGATTTGATGAGCAATCAGCCCCAGCATTTT
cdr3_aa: CASSQDLMSNQPQHF

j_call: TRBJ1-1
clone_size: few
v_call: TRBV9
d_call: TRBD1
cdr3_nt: TGTGCCAGCAGCCCTCGGACAGGGGGAGTCACTGAAGCTTTCTTT
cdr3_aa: CASSPRTGGVTEAFF

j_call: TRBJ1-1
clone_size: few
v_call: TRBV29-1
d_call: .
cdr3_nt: TGCAGCGCGGGACATGGGAACACTGAAGCTTTCTTT
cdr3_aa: CSAGHGNTEAFF

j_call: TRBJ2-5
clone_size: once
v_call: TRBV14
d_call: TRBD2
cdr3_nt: TGTGCCAGCAGCCACGGCCTAGCGGGAGGAGGTGAGCAGTACTTC
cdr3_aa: CASSHGLAGGGEQYF

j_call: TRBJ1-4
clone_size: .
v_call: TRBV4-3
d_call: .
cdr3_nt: TGCGCCAGCAGCCAACTAGCCACGGATGAAAAACTGTTTTTT
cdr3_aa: CASSQLATDEKLFF

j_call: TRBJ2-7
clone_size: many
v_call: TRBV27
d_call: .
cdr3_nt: TGTGCCAGCAGTTTACCGACTTCAGGGTTCGACGAGCAGTACTTC
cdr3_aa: CASSLPTSGFDEQYF

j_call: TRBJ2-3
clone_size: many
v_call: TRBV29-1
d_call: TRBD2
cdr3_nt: TGCAGCGTTGACCTATCCCCTAGCGGGGGGTACACAGATACGCAGTATTTT
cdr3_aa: CSVDLSPSGGYTDTQYF

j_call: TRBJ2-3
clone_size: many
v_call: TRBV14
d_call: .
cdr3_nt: TGCGCCAGCAGCCAGAGCACAGATACGCAGTATTTT
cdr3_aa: CASSQSTDTQYF

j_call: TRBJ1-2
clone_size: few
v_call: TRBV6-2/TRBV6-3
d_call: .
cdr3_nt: TGTGCCAGCGTGGGAGCTAACTATGGCTACACCTTC
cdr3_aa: CASVGANYGYTF

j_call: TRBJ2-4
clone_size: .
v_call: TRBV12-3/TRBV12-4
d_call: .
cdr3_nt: TGTGCCAGCAGTTTTGGGCGGACTGACATTCAGTACTTC
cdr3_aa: CASSFGRTDIQYF

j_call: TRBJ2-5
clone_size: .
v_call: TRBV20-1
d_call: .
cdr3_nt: TGCAGTGCTAAACCGTCCAATGAGCAGTACTTC
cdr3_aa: CSAKPSNEQYF

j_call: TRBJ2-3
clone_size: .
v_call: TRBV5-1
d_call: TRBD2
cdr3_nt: TGCGCCAGCAGCTTGAGGGTGGCGGGGGAGAGCACAGATACGCAGTATTTT
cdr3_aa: CASSLRVAGESTDTQYF

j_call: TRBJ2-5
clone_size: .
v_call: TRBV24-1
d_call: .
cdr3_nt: TGTGCCACCAGTGATCCCACCCCTGGACAGGAGACCCAGTACTTC
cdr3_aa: CATSDPTPGQETQYF

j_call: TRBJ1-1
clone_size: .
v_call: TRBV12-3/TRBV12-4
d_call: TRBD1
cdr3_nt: TGTGCCAGCAGAGGACAGGGTGGCACTGAAGCTTTCTTT
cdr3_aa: CASRGQGGTEAFF

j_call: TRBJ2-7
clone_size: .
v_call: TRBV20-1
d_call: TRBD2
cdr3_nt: TGCAGTGCTAGAAGTCCGGGAGGGTCCGAGCAGTACTTC
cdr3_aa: CSARSPGGSEQYF

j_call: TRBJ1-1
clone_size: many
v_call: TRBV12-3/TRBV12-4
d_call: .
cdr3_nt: TGTGCCAGCAGGACCAACACTGAAGCTTTCTTT
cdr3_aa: CASRTNTEAFF

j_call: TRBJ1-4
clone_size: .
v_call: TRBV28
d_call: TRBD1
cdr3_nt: TGTGCCAGCAGGGGACAGGGGGCTAATGAAAAACTGTTTTTT
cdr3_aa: CASRGQGANEKLFF

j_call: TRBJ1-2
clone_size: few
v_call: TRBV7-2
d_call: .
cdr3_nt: TGTGCCAGCAGCTTAGGGGGCAGGGTCATAGGTGGCTACACCTTC
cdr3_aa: CASSLGGRVIGGYTF

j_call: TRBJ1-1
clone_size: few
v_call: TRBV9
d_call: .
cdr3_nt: TGTGCCAGCAGTTTGGGCGGCAGGGCCGGCACTGAAGCTTTCTTT
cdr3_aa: CASSLGGRAGTEAFF

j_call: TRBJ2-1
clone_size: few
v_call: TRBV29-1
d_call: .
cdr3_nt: TGCAGCGTTCTAAGGACAGCAGGGGAGCAGTTCTTC
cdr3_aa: CSVLRTAGEQFF

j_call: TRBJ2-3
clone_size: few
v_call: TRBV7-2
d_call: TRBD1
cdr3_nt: TGTGCCAGCAGCCCTAGAGCTGGACAGGGGCACACAGATACGCAGTATTTT
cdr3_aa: CASSPRAGQGHTDTQYF

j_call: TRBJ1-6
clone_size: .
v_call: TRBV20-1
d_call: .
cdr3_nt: TGCAGTGCTGGGCGTTGGTCTCGGGAGGCCAATTCACCCCTCCACTTT
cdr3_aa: CSAGRWSREANSPLHF

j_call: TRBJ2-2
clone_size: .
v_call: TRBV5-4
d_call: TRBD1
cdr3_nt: TGTGCCAGCAGCAGGACAGGGGGTAACACCGGGGAGCTGTTTTTT
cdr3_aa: CASSRTGGNTGELFF

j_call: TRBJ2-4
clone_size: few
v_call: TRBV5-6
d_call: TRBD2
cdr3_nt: TGTGCCAGCAGCTTGGCCAGCGGGGGGGCCAACATTCAGTACTTC
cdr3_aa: CASSLASGGANIQYF

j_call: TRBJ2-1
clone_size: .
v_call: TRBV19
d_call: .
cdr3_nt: TGTGCCAGTAGTATGAAGGGTTACAATGAGCAGTTCTTC
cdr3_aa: CASSMKGYNEQFF

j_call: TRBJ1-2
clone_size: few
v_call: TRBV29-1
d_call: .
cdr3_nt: TGCAGCGTTGATACAGGGCCGCCTGGCTACACCTTC
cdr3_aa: CSVDTGPPGYTF

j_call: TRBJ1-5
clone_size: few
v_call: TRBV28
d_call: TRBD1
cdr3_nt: TGTGCCAGCAGCAGGGGGGGGCGTCAGCCCCAGCATTTT
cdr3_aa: CASSRGGRQPQHF

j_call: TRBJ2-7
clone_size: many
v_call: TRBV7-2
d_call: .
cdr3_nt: TGTGCCAGCAGCTTTAGCGCCTACGAGCAGTACTTC
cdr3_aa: CASSFSAYEQYF

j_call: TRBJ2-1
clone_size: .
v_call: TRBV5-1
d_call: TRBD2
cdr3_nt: TGCGCCAGCAGCCTCGAGGCGGGAGGATTAGGTGAGCAGTTCTTC
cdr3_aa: CASSLEAGGLGEQFF

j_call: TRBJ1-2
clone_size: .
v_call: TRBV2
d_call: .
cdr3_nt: TGTGCCAGCTCCCAAGACCACTCAGAAAGTGGCTACACCTTC
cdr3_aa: CASSQDHSESGYTF

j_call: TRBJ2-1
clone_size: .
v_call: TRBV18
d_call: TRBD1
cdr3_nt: TGTGCCAGCTCACCCAACCCGGGGACAGGGTATATGGATGAGCAGTTCTTC
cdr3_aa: CASSPNPGTGYMDEQFF

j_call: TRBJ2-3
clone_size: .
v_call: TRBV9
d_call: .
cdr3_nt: TGTGCCAGCAGCGAAGCCCCCCCAGATACGCAGTATTTT
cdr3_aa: CASSEAPPDTQYF

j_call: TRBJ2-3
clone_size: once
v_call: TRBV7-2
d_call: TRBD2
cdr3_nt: TGTACCAGCAGCTCTGGACCTAGCGGGAGGGGCGCAGATACGCAGTATTTT
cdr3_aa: CTSSSGPSGRGADTQYF

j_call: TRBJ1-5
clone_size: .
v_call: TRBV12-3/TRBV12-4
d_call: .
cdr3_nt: TGTGCCAGCAGTTGCGGCATCCCCAATCAGCCCCAGCATTTT
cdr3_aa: CASSCGIPNQPQHF

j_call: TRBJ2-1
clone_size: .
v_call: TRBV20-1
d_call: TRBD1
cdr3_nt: TGCAGTGCTAGAGATTACCAGGGGGACCGTAGTGAGCAGTTCTTC
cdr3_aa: CSARDYQGDRSEQFF